The 16 T cell receptor beta chains given below trace back to one sample, sequenced in a study of neurological immune-mediated disorders. TCRdb re-derived calls from the 5' RACE reads in MiXCR, one entry per CDR3 protein. The sample yields approximately 40,000 distinct CDR3 sequences, under 13% seen once. Sequencing was performed on PBMCs. The receptors stem from a woman aged 25 to 45 with HTLV-1-associated myelopathy (HAM/TSP).

The chain is built from TRBV4-1 and TRBJ2-3; no definite D call. The CDR3 extends over 14 amino acids. V gave up 2 bases and J gave up 0 bases, with 6 bases separating them. CDR1 and CDR2 from the germline V gene are MGHRA and YSYEKL. CDR3 residues: CASSQPTSTDTQYF. CDR3 sequence (DNA): TGCGCCAGCAGCCAACCGACCAGCACAGATACGCAGTATTTT.

This clonotype has at least ten counts. The rearrangement joins TRBV20-1 to TRBJ1-2; D gene unclear. Between the trimmed V and J ends, which lost 3 bases and 6 bases, there was a span of 11 bases. The length of the CDR3 is 12 residues. The germline CDR1 and CDR2 sequences are DFQATT and SNEGSKA (reference sequence). The DNA for the CDR3 is TGCAGTGCTAGGGGTTCTTCCAATGGCTACACCTTC. This sequence encodes CSARGSSNGYTF.

The CDR3 sequence: CAPRGAAGETQYF. In nucleotides, the CDR3 is TGCGCCCCACGGGGGGCTGCGGGCGAGACCCAGTACTTC. The chain recombines TRBV5-1 with TRBJ2-5, with D possibly being TRBD2 (7 bases). Trimming left V 10 bases short and J 5 bases short, with 18 bases between. The CDR3 contains 13 residues. Germline CDR1 and CDR2: SGHRS and YFSETQ.

To note about this clonotype: This sequence may be a read error, since a much larger clone differs from it by one base. This chain uses TRBV5-5 with TRBJ1-5, with D possibly being TRBD1 (5 bases). Germline assignment: CDR1 SGHKS and CDR2 YYEKEE (reference sequence). CDR3 length: 13 amino acids. In DNA form, the CDR3 reads TGTGCCAGCAGCCAGCAAGGGGATCAGCACCAGCATTTT. This codes for CASSQQGDQHQHF.

CDR3 in DNA: TGCAGTGCCACGCGAATAGAGGGTACCGGGGAGCTGTTTTTT. It translates to CSATRIEGTGELFF. The chain is built from TRBV20-1 and TRBJ2-2; maybe TRBD2 (5 bases). The germline V gene has CDR1 DFQATT and CDR2 SNEGSKA (reference sequence). The CDR3 is 14 residues long. Trimming cost V 6 bases and J 5 bases, with 16 bases left between them.

In this sample, this clonotype turned up many times. The gene calls are TRBV30 and TRBJ2-2; 7 bases are shared with TRBD1. Germline loops: CDR1 GTSNPN, CDR2 SVGIG (reference sequence). The CDR3 is 15 residues long. J gave up 2 bases and V 2 bases, and 5 bases lay outside the gene matches. CDR3 nucleotide sequence: TGTGCCTGGAGTCTTGGGACAGCTAACACCGGGGAGCTGTTTTTT. Residues: CAWSLGTANTGELFF.

This clonotype showed up many times. V and J are TRBV7-9 and TRBJ2-7, with D perhaps assigned TRBD1 or TRBD2 (5 bases each). This CDR3 has 14 residues. V was clipped by 5 bases and J by 4 bases, with 15 bases between them. CDR1 and CDR2 (germline): SEHNR, FQNEAQ (reference sequence). In nucleotides, the CDR3 is TGTGCCAGCAGCCCGAGGGTGGGGGATTACGAGCAGTACTTC. It yields the protein CASSPRVGDYEQYF. The entire variable domain, with the rest obtained from reference TRBV7-9 and TRBJ2-7, is as follows: DTGVSQNPRHKITKRGQNVTFRCDPISEHNRLYWYRQTLGQGPEFLTYFQNEAQLEKSRLLSDRFSAERPKGSFSTLEIQRTEQGDSAMYLCASSPRVGDYEQYFGPGTRLTVT.

This clonotype rates as medium-sized. V and J are TRBV20-1 and TRBJ1-1, with 8 nucleotides matching TRBD1. The CDR3 covers 15 residues. Germline assignment: CDR1 DFQATT and CDR2 SNEGSKA (reference sequence). V lost 5 bases to trimming and J lost 0 bases; unmatched junction nucleotides: 8. The CDR3 nucleotides are TGCAGTGCTCGCCGGGACAGGCTAATGAACACTGAAGCTTTCTTT. Its translation: CSARRDRLMNTEAFF.

This clonotype was counted at least ten times. This sequence joins TRBV3-1 and TRBJ2-1; 10 bases fit TRBD1. V lost 7 bases, J lost 6 bases, and 15 bases stayed unmatched. Germline V gene lookup returns CDR1 LGHDT and CDR2 YNNKEL (reference sequence). The CDR3 runs 17 residues. CDR3 in DNA: TGTGCCAGCAACCTCTTGGGAGGGGGACAGGGGTTCAATGAGCAGTTCTTC. Protein: CASNLLGGGQGFNEQFF.

This clonotype came up many times. The chain has TRBV2 and TRBJ2-3; no definite D call. CDR3 size: 16 residues. Germline values: CDR1 SNHLY, CDR2 FYNNEI. The V end was cut by 7 bases, the J end by 3 bases, with 20 bases between. DNA of the CDR3: TGTGCCAGCATGAATACCCCGATGCGAGCGACAGATACGCAGTATTTT. The encoded protein is CASMNTPMRATDTQYF.

The DNA of the CDR3 is TGCGCCAGCAGCTTGAAGCCCCTAGCGGGGGACTACAATGAGCAGTTCTTC. Its protein product is CASSLKPLAGDYNEQFF. The gene calls are TRBV5-1 and TRBJ2-1; 10 bases line up with TRBD2. The junction had 7 bases not matched to a gene; V was cut back by 1 base and J by 3 bases. The CDR3 extends over 17 amino acids. Germline CDR1 reads SGHRS; CDR2 reads YFSETQ.

The sample holds a few counts of this clonotype. The chain combines TRBV15 with TRBJ2-7; 7 nucleotides agree with TRBD1. The V gene's germline CDR1 is LNHNV and CDR2 YYDKDF (reference sequence). The CDR3 has 14 amino acids. Trimming took 5 bases from V and 6 from J; bases not matched to a gene: 10. The DNA of the CDR3 is TGTGCCACCAGCGAACGAATGGCAGGGGGCGAGCAGTACTTC. It encodes CATSERMAGGEQYF.

This clonotype came up many times. This sequence joins TRBV7-9 and TRBJ1-2; D not resolved. V was clipped by 5 bases and J by 0 bases, with 7 bases between them. Germline values: CDR1 SEHNR, CDR2 FQNEAQ (reference sequence). The CDR3 is made up of 13 amino acids. CDR3: CASSPYPNYGYTF. The CDR3 bases are TGTGCCAGCAGCCCTTATCCTAACTATGGCTACACCTTC. The entire variable domain, with the rest obtained from reference TRBV7-9 and TRBJ1-2, is as follows: DTGVSQNPRHKITKRGQNVTFRCDPISEHNRLYWYRQTLGQGPEFLTYFQNEAQLEKSRLLSDRFSAERPKGSFSTLEIQRTEQGDSAMYLCASSPYPNYGYTFGSGTRLTVV.

The chain employs TRBV7-6 and TRBJ2-7; 9 bases match TRBD2. V lost 1 base, J lost 3 bases, and 13 bases stayed unmatched. Germline CDR1 reads SGHVS; CDR2 reads FNYEAQ. The CDR3 consists of 18 residues. This CDR3 is CASSLGVSGGIHNYEQYF. CDR3 DNA: TGTGCCAGCAGCTTAGGGGTTAGCGGGGGTATTCATAACTACGAGCAGTACTTC.

This clonotype was counted at least ten times. J is TRBJ1-2 and V is TRBV6-7; the D gene is possibly TRBD1 (6 bases). TRBV6-7 is an open reading frame whose function is uncertain. The CDR3 contains 19 residues. The V and J ends lost 5 bases and 5 bases respectively, with 30 bases between them. The CDR3 region has the DNA TGTGCCAGCAGTCGTGGACAGCCGGTAGAGGCTGGGAGTGGGTATGGCTACACCTTC. Its protein is CASSRGQPVEAGSGYGYTF.

This clonotype was counted ten times or more. The chain recombines TRBV7-2 with TRBJ1-2; 7 bases fit TRBD1. Per the germline V gene, CDR1 is SGHTA and CDR2 is FQGNSA. The CDR3 extends over 13 amino acids. Unmatched junction bases numbered 4, after V lost 5 bases and J lost 4 bases. The CDR3 loop is CASSQTGIYGYTF. CDR3 DNA: TGTGCCAGCAGCCAGACAGGGATCTATGGCTACACCTTC.